A selection of T cell receptor beta chains follows, all from one sample in a study of blood T cell repertoires in COVID-19. Sequenced by immunoSEQ multiplex PCR; TCRdb stores in-frame clones only, minus some. The table includes about 120,000 clones, around 86% detected once. Sequences were obtained from peripheral blood. Receptors originate from a woman aged 65 to 85 with acute or convalescent COVID-19. CDR3s include the opening cysteine and the closing phenylalanine or tryptophan. Fields, in order: CDR3 protein, CDR3 DNA, V gene, clone size, J gene, D gene. D genes are given only for firm matches. Expanded clones are given a class, and other clones once, few, many or no size at all.

CDR3 protein: CASSLAQGVSSPLHF
CDR3 DNA: TGTGCCAGCTCACTCGCGCAGGGGGTAAGTTCACCCCTCCACTTT
V gene: TRBV18
clone size: .
J gene: TRBJ1-6
D gene: TRBD1

CDR3 protein: CASSFAGGYEQYF
CDR3 DNA: TGTGCCAGCAGCTTTGCGGGGGGGTACGAGCAGTACTTC
V gene: TRBV7-9
clone size: .
J gene: TRBJ2-7
D gene: TRBD2

CDR3 protein: CASSPGTGGKTQYF
CDR3 DNA: TGTGCCAGCAGCCCCGGGACAGGGGGAAAGACCCAGTACTTC
V gene: TRBV3-1/TRBV3-2
clone size: .
J gene: TRBJ2-5
D gene: TRBD1

CDR3 protein: CASSLLGTGGYTF
CDR3 DNA: TGTGCCAGCAGTTTATTGGGGACAGGGGGCTACACCTTC
V gene: TRBV28
clone size: once
J gene: TRBJ1-2
D gene: TRBD1

CDR3 protein: CASSERGATYEQYF
CDR3 DNA: TGTGCCAGCAGTGAACGGGGGGCGACCTACGAGCAGTACTTC
V gene: TRBV2
clone size: .
J gene: TRBJ2-7
D gene: .

CDR3 protein: CASSLGQNTEAFF
CDR3 DNA: TGTGCCAGCAGCTTGGGACAGAACACTGAAGCTTTCTTT
V gene: TRBV11-2
clone size: .
J gene: TRBJ1-1
D gene: .

CDR3 protein: CASSIDLRGVLADTQYF
CDR3 DNA: TGTGCCAGTAGTATAGATCTTCGGGGAGTTCTGGCAGATACGCAGTATTTT
V gene: TRBV19
clone size: .
J gene: TRBJ2-3
D gene: .

CDR3 protein: CASGWGDGNIQYF
CDR3 DNA: TGTGCTAGTGGCTGGGGAGACGGAAACATTCAGTACTTC
V gene: TRBV12-5
clone size: .
J gene: TRBJ2-4
D gene: .

CDR3 protein: CASSQTGDYEQYF
CDR3 DNA: TGTGCCAGCAGCCAGACAGGGGACTACGAGCAGTACTTC
V gene: TRBV5-5
clone size: .
J gene: TRBJ2-7
D gene: TRBD1

CDR3 protein: CASSLGANSYEQYF
CDR3 DNA: TGTGCCAGCAGCTTAGGAGCTAACTCCTACGAGCAGTACTTC
V gene: TRBV13
clone size: .
J gene: TRBJ2-7
D gene: .

CDR3 protein: CASRRSAYEQYF
CDR3 DNA: TGTGCCAGCAGGCGGTCGGCCTACGAGCAGTACTTC
V gene: TRBV27
clone size: .
J gene: TRBJ2-7
D gene: .

CDR3 protein: CASSLEQGAAVRGNTIYF
CDR3 DNA: TGTGCCAGCAGCTTGGAACAGGGGGCTGCAGTAAGGGGAAACACCATATATTTT
V gene: TRBV5-5
clone size: .
J gene: TRBJ1-3
D gene: TRBD1

CDR3 protein: CSSRLWGDTEAFF
CDR3 DNA: TGCAGCTCTCGACTTTGGGGGGACACTGAAGCTTTCTTT
V gene: TRBV29-1
clone size: few
J gene: TRBJ1-1
D gene: .

CDR3 protein: CASKPGGASFEQYF
CDR3 DNA: TGTGCCAGCAAGCCGGGGGGCGCGTCGTTCGAGCAGTACTTC
V gene: TRBV27
clone size: .
J gene: TRBJ2-7
D gene: .

CDR3 protein: CASVGGSGFNSPLHF
CDR3 DNA: TGTGCCAGCGTAGGTGGGTCAGGGTTTAATTCACCCCTCCACTTT
V gene: TRBV28
clone size: .
J gene: TRBJ1-6
D gene: .

CDR3 protein: CASSGGLQLAGDRQYF
CDR3 DNA: TGTGCCAGCAGCGGTGGACTTCAACTAGCGGGGGATCGGCAGTACTTC
V gene: TRBV9
clone size: few
J gene: TRBJ2-7
D gene: TRBD2

CDR3 protein: CATSSETGAYEQYF
CDR3 DNA: TGTGCCACCAGTAGTGAGACGGGGGCCTACGAGCAGTACTTC
V gene: TRBV24-1
clone size: .
J gene: TRBJ2-7
D gene: .

CDR3 protein: CASSDPGGGSTDTQYF
CDR3 DNA: TGCGCCAGCAGTGACCCCGGGGGGGGTAGCACAGATACGCAGTATTTT
V gene: TRBV10-1
clone size: .
J gene: TRBJ2-3
D gene: TRBD2

CDR3 protein: CASSLVGYRRGTEAFF
CDR3 DNA: TGTGCCAGCAGCTTAGTTGGGTACCGTAGGGGGACTGAAGCTTTCTTT
V gene: TRBV11-3
clone size: .
J gene: TRBJ1-1
D gene: .

CDR3 protein: CASSEVVTGGQYF
CDR3 DNA: TGTGCCAGCAGTGAAGTAGTAACAGGGGGGCAGTACTTC
V gene: TRBV6-1
clone size: once
J gene: TRBJ2-7
D gene: TRBD1

CDR3 protein: CASSQVTSGANVLTF
CDR3 DNA: TGCGCCAGCAGCCAAGTAACATCTGGGGCCAACGTCCTGACTTTC
V gene: TRBV4-1
clone size: .
J gene: TRBJ2-6
D gene: .

CDR3 protein: CATSGTVNTEAFF
CDR3 DNA: TGTGCCACCTCGGGGACAGTGAACACTGAAGCTTTCTTT
V gene: TRBV24-1
clone size: .
J gene: TRBJ1-1
D gene: TRBD1

CDR3 protein: CASSGGSEQYF
CDR3 DNA: TGTGCCAGCAGTGGGGGGTCCGAGCAGTACTTC
V gene: TRBV11-3
clone size: .
J gene: TRBJ2-7
D gene: .

CDR3 protein: CSARLSTDTQYF
CDR3 DNA: TGCAGCGCCCGACTCAGCACAGATACGCAGTATTTT
V gene: TRBV29-1
clone size: .
J gene: TRBJ2-3
D gene: .

CDR3 protein: CASTGDWTEAFF
CDR3 DNA: TGTGCCAGCACAGGGGATTGGACTGAAGCTTTCTTT
V gene: TRBV2
clone size: .
J gene: TRBJ1-1
D gene: .

CDR3 protein: CASSGRQGTGEKLFF
CDR3 DNA: TGCGCCAGCAGCGGAAGACAGGGGACCGGTGAAAAACTGTTTTTT
V gene: TRBV5-1
clone size: .
J gene: TRBJ1-4
D gene: TRBD1

CDR3 protein: CASSLDGQVSPLHF
CDR3 DNA: TGCGCCAGCAGCTTGGACGGACAGGTTTCACCCCTCCACTTT
V gene: TRBV5-1
clone size: few
J gene: TRBJ1-6
D gene: TRBD1

CDR3 protein: CASSVEGQETQYF
CDR3 DNA: TGTGCCAGCAGCGTTGAGGGCCAAGAGACCCAGTACTTC
V gene: TRBV21-1
clone size: .
J gene: TRBJ2-5
D gene: .

CDR3 protein: CATSDTPGQETQYF
CDR3 DNA: TGTGCCACCAGTGATACCCCGGGACAAGAGACCCAGTACTTC
V gene: TRBV24-1
clone size: once
J gene: TRBJ2-5
D gene: .

CDR3 protein: CASSSVAKDFQHF
CDR3 DNA: TGTGCCAGCAGCTCAGTGGCAAAGGACTTTCAGCATTTT
V gene: TRBV7-9
clone size: .
J gene: TRBJ1-5
D gene: .

CDR3 protein: CASDGLAGFTGEQYF
CDR3 DNA: TGTGCCAGCGATGGACTAGCGGGTTTTACCGGCGAGCAGTACTTC
V gene: TRBV2
clone size: .
J gene: TRBJ2-7
D gene: TRBD2

CDR3 protein: CASSLEQPQVLGYTF
CDR3 DNA: TGCGCCAGCAGCTTGGAACAGCCCCAAGTGCTTGGCTACACCTTC
V gene: TRBV5-1
clone size: once
J gene: TRBJ1-2
D gene: .

CDR3 protein: CASRDRERSNQPQHF
CDR3 DNA: TGTGCCAGCAGGGACAGGGAAAGGAGCAATCAGCCCCAGCATTTT
V gene: TRBV6-6
clone size: .
J gene: TRBJ1-5
D gene: TRBD1

CDR3 protein: CASSPTTSPQETQYF
CDR3 DNA: TGTGCCAGCAGCCCTACGACTAGCCCCCAAGAGACCCAGTACTTC
V gene: TRBV4-2
clone size: .
J gene: TRBJ2-5
D gene: TRBD2

CDR3 protein: CASSQDRVQKPQHF
CDR3 DNA: TGTGCCAGCTCACAAGACAGGGTTCAGAAGCCCCAGCATTTT
V gene: TRBV18
clone size: .
J gene: TRBJ1-5
D gene: TRBD1

CDR3 protein: CASSYEEGPYGYTF
CDR3 DNA: TGTGCCAGTAGTTACGAGGAGGGGCCCTATGGCTACACCTTC
V gene: TRBV19
clone size: many
J gene: TRBJ1-2
D gene: .

CDR3 protein: CASSFSAGQPGSGEQFF
CDR3 DNA: TGTGCCAGCAGTTTTAGTGCCGGACAGCCAGGGTCCGGTGAGCAGTTCTTC
V gene: TRBV28
clone size: .
J gene: TRBJ2-1
D gene: .

CDR3 protein: CASSRGGLGGAGNEQFF
CDR3 DNA: TGCGCCAGCAGCCGGGGAGGATTAGGCGGGGCGGGCAATGAGCAGTTCTTC
V gene: TRBV4-1
clone size: .
J gene: TRBJ2-1
D gene: .

CDR3 protein: CASSGQVGETQYF
CDR3 DNA: TGTGCCAGCAGCGGACAGGTTGGAGAGACCCAGTACTTC
V gene: TRBV7-2
clone size: .
J gene: TRBJ2-5
D gene: TRBD1

CDR3 protein: CSVEATNYNEQFF
CDR3 DNA: TGCAGCGTTGAAGCGACAAACTACAATGAGCAGTTCTTC
V gene: TRBV29-1
clone size: .
J gene: TRBJ2-1
D gene: .

CDR3 protein: CASSQDGGRGEQYF
CDR3 DNA: TGTGCCAGCAGCCAAGATGGGGGGAGGGGCGAGCAGTACTTC
V gene: TRBV3-1/TRBV3-2
clone size: .
J gene: TRBJ2-7
D gene: TRBD2

CDR3 protein: CASSSATGLGNQPQHF
CDR3 DNA: TGTGCCAGCAGCTCAGCGACAGGGTTGGGCAATCAGCCCCAGCATTTT
V gene: TRBV9
clone size: .
J gene: TRBJ1-5
D gene: TRBD1

CDR3 protein: CASSLGDSHGYNEQYF
CDR3 DNA: TGCGCCAGCAGCTTGGGAGACTCCCATGGCTACAACGAGCAGTACTTC
V gene: TRBV5-1
clone size: once
J gene: TRBJ2-7
D gene: .

CDR3 protein: CAWIGRGNEKLFF
CDR3 DNA: TGTGCCTGGATCGGCAGGGGTAATGAAAAACTGTTTTTT
V gene: TRBV30
clone size: .
J gene: TRBJ1-4
D gene: .

CDR3 protein: CASSEDRDTEAFF
CDR3 DNA: TGTGCCAGCAGTGAAGACAGGGACACTGAAGCTTTCTTT
V gene: TRBV2
clone size: few
J gene: TRBJ1-1
D gene: .

CDR3 protein: CASSSVTYEQYF
CDR3 DNA: TGTGCCAGCAGTTCGGTAACCTACGAGCAGTACTTC
V gene: TRBV6-6
clone size: .
J gene: TRBJ2-7
D gene: .

CDR3 protein: CASSPSPGQGNTEAFF
CDR3 DNA: TGTGCCAGCAGCCCTTCCCCGGGACAGGGGAACACTGAAGCTTTCTTT
V gene: TRBV6-2/TRBV6-3
clone size: .
J gene: TRBJ1-1
D gene: TRBD1

CDR3 protein: CASSLGSSGDPRETQYF
CDR3 DNA: TGTGCCAGCAGCTTAGGATCTAGCGGGGACCCCCGCGAGACCCAGTACTTC
V gene: TRBV7-2
clone size: .
J gene: TRBJ2-5
D gene: TRBD2

CDR3 protein: CASNPQGAGYTF
CDR3 DNA: TGTGCCAGCAACCCACAGGGGGCTGGCTACACCTTC
V gene: TRBV28
clone size: .
J gene: TRBJ1-2
D gene: TRBD1

CDR3 protein: CASSLLLSTTGELFF
CDR3 DNA: TGTGCCAGCAGTTTGTTGTTGAGTACGACCGGGGAGCTGTTTTTT
V gene: TRBV6-5
clone size: .
J gene: TRBJ2-2
D gene: .

CDR3 protein: CASSVAIVRGSGTANYNEQFF
CDR3 DNA: TGTGCCAGCAGCGTAGCCATCGTCCGCGGGTCCGGGACAGCTAACTACAATGAGCAGTTCTTC
V gene: TRBV9
clone size: .
J gene: TRBJ2-1
D gene: TRBD1

CDR3 protein: CAMTTGAKNIQYF
CDR3 DNA: TGTGCCATGACGACGGGGGCCAAAAACATTCAGTACTTC
V gene: TRBV24-1
clone size: .
J gene: TRBJ2-4
D gene: .

CDR3 protein: CASSERGAEDTQYF
CDR3 DNA: TGTGCCAGCTCTGAGCGGGGGGCGGAAGATACGCAGTATTTT
V gene: TRBV6-5
clone size: .
J gene: TRBJ2-3
D gene: TRBD2

CDR3 protein: CASSDTTGGLSSPLHF
CDR3 DNA: TGTGCCAGCTCAGACACCACGGGGGGGCTATCTTCACCCCTCCACTTT
V gene: TRBV18
clone size: .
J gene: TRBJ1-6
D gene: .

CDR3 protein: CASTGGETQYF
CDR3 DNA: TGTGCCAGCACCGGAGGAGAGACCCAGTACTTC
V gene: TRBV2
clone size: once
J gene: TRBJ2-5
D gene: .

CDR3 protein: CASFRSNQPQHF
CDR3 DNA: TGTGCCAGCTTCAGGAGCAATCAGCCCCAGCATTTT
V gene: TRBV28
clone size: .
J gene: TRBJ1-5
D gene: .

CDR3 protein: CATSRSGTSGAEQYF
CDR3 DNA: TGTGCCACCAGCAGATCCGGGACTAGCGGGGCCGAGCAGTACTTC
V gene: TRBV15
clone size: .
J gene: TRBJ2-7
D gene: TRBD2